The clone carrying this T cell receptor (beta chain) was recorded a few times. The antigen is unknown. PCR was performed a second time for 7 to 11 cycles using a sample-barcoded 5' primer and a J-beta primer mix. A single record per CDR3 protein comes from TCRdb applying MiXCR to the 5' RACE reads. Among about 290,000 distinct CDR3 sequences listed, 25% to 30% were seen once. This entry comes from a study of blood T cells in healthy people across ages. Study-level results: Fewer expanded clones and more diversity marked long-lived versus aged donors. Estimates based on one million T cells were treated as lower bounds.

The CDR3 totals 15 residues. CDR1 is MNHEY, CDR2 SMNVEV, per germline (reference sequence). V dropped 5 bases and J dropped 0 bases, with 11 bases sitting between them. This clonotype was sampled from a woman in her 70s in good health. The sample taken for sequencing was blood. This rearrangement joins TRBV27 to TRBJ2-1; no definite D call. CDR3 protein: CASSGAESSYNEQFF. The DNA for the CDR3 is TGTGCCAGCAGTGGTGCGGAGAGCTCCTACAATGAGCAGTTCTTC.